These T cell receptor beta chains were read from a single sample in a study of cytomegalovirus exposure and HLA in healthy donors. Assay: immunoSEQ multiplex PCR; the TCRdb copy retains only in-frame clones and omits some. The sample lists over 100,000 clones, about 83% seen once, with roughly 2.6% in the top ten. The sequencing input was PBMCs. The origin of the receptors is a female donor in good health and CMV-seronegative. The CDR3 runs from the conserved cysteine through the conserved F or W. The D gene is left open where the match is weak. Not every row has a clone size; where given, it reads once, few, many or a size class.

d_call j_call v_call clone_size cdr3_aa cdr3_nt
TRBD1 TRBJ2-1 TRBV6-6 few CASRSGQGTGQFF TGTGCCAGCAGATCAGGACAGGGAACAGGGCAGTTCTTC
- TRBJ1-1 TRBV29-1 - CSANGGRLGTEAFF TGCAGCGCCAACGGGGGGAGACTGGGCACTGAAGCTTTCTTT
- TRBJ1-6 TRBV6-1 - CASRPRTDNSPLHF TGTGCCAGCAGACCGAGAACAGACAATTCACCCCTCCACTTT
TRBD2 TRBJ2-2 TRBV9 once CASSAYTGGAGELFF TGTGCCAGCAGCGCGTACACGGGGGGGGCCGGGGAGCTGTTTTTT
- TRBJ2-7 TRBV7-7 - CASSPAGVSYEQYF TGTGCTAGCAGTCCCGCAGGTGTATCCTACGAGCAGTACTTC
TRBD1 TRBJ2-7 TRBV27 - CASGTGQASRYEQYF TGTGCCAGCGGAACGGGACAGGCGAGTCGTTACGAGCAGTACTTC
- TRBJ2-7 TRBV6-1 once CASSAQGFEQYF TGTGCCAGCAGTGCCCAGGGGTTCGAGCAGTACTTC
- TRBJ1-1 TRBV5-4 once CASSLPSQGNTEAFF TGTGCCAGCAGTCTCCCCTCACAGGGGAACACTGAAGCTTTCTTT
- TRBJ2-7 TRBV21-1 - CASNKWRTSTEQYF TGTGCCAGCAATAAGTGGAGGACTAGCACCGAGCAGTACTTC
TRBD1 TRBJ2-7 TRBV7-6 once CASSPGQGPFYEQYF TGTGCCAGCAGCCCGGGACAGGGCCCTTTCTACGAGCAGTACTTC
TRBD1 TRBJ1-2 TRBV5-4 - CASSLNAGGVGYTF TGTGCCAGCAGCTTGAACGCAGGGGGCGTAGGCTACACCTTC
TRBD1 TRBJ1-4 TRBV6-1 few CASQGDTNEKLFF TGTGCCAGCCAGGGGGACACTAATGAAAAACTGTTTTTT
- TRBJ1-4 TRBV7-9 - CASSLGQGNEKLFF TGTGCCAGCAGCTTAGGCCAGGGGAACGAAAAACTGTTTTTT
- TRBJ2-3 TRBV5-8 - CASSLDGGSTDTQYF TGTGCCAGCAGCTTGGATGGCGGAAGCACAGATACGCAGTATTTT
TRBD1 TRBJ1-2 TRBV5-5 - CASSLGQGPYGYTF TGTGCCAGCAGCTTGGGACAGGGGCCCTATGGCTACACCTTC
- TRBJ1-3 TRBV10-3 - CAIRVPDSGNTIYF TGTGCCATCAGGGTTCCAGACTCTGGAAACACCATATATTTT
- TRBJ2-3 TRBV18 - CASPPEGGRVIDTQYF TGTGCCAGCCCCCCCGAGGGGGGGCGGGTGATAGATACGCAGTATTTT
TRBD1 TRBJ2-5 TRBV10-3 - CATEQGVRETQYF TGTGCCACCGAACAGGGGGTCCGAGAGACCCAGTACTTC
- TRBJ2-3 TRBV5-1 - CASRAVGDTQYF TGCGCCAGCAGAGCGGTGGGAGATACGCAGTATTTT
- TRBJ2-5 TRBV12-5 - CASGPGLQETQYF TGTGCTAGTGGCCCGGGTCTCCAAGAGACCCAGTACTTC
- TRBJ1-1 TRBV9 - CASSPTGKSNTEAFF TGTGCCAGCAGCCCAACAGGGAAATCGAACACTGAAGCTTTCTTT
- TRBJ1-1 TRBV19 few CASIKNEGNAEAFF TGTGCCAGTATTAAAAATGAGGGTAACGCTGAAGCTTTCTTT
TRBD1 TRBJ1-2 TRBV27 - CASSTQGDNYGYTF TGTGCCAGCAGTACCCAGGGGGATAACTATGGCTACACCTTC